Listed below are T cell receptor beta chains from one sample, sequenced in a study of blood T cell repertoires in COVID-19. Sequencing was performed with immunoSEQ multiplex PCR; in TCRdb, only in-frame clones are kept and a portion is missing. There are about 95,000 clones in the sample; over 70% occur only once, and roughly 25% lies in the top ten. Sequenced sample: peripheral blood. The origin of the receptors is an elderly man with active or convalescent COVID-19. Each CDR3 is given with its conserved first and last residue. A D gene is named only where the DNA matches it firmly. Size is stated for part of the rows, as once, few or many counts, or as a class when the clone is expanded.

clone size	D gene	V gene	J gene	CDR3 DNA	CDR3 protein
NA	NA	TRBV19	TRBJ1-5	TGTGCCAGTAGTATAGTCCCAAATAGCAATCAGCCCCAGCATTTT	CASSIVPNSNQPQHF
NA	NA	TRBV12-3/TRBV12-4	TRBJ1-2	TGTGCCAGCAGCGTGGACAGATCGTATGGCTACACCTTC	CASSVDRSYGYTF
once	NA	TRBV10-1	TRBJ2-3	TGCGCCAGCAGTGAATCTAGGAGCACAGATACGCAGTATTTT	CASSESRSTDTQYF
NA	TRBD2	TRBV4-3	TRBJ2-1	TGCGCCAGCAGCCGAATAGCGGGGGAGTACCGCTCCTACAATGAGCAGTTCTTC	CASSRIAGEYRSYNEQFF
NA	NA	TRBV5-1	TRBJ2-7	TGCGCCAGCAGCTCCCTCGCAGGGGAGTCCTACGAGCAGTACTTC	CASSSLAGESYEQYF
once	NA	TRBV18	TRBJ1-1	TGTGCCAGCTCACCAGCGGGGGGTTGGGAGAACACTGAAGCTTTCTTT	CASSPAGGWENTEAFF
NA	NA	TRBV5-6	TRBJ1-5	TGTGCCAGCAGCCCGAACGGGGTTACTCAGCCCCAGCATTTT	CASSPNGVTQPQHF
NA	TRBD1	TRBV28	TRBJ1-5	TGTGCCAGCAGTTCCGGGACAGGGATGTTGCAGCCCCAGCATTTT	CASSSGTGMLQPQHF
few	NA	TRBV7-9	TRBJ1-1	TGTGCCAGCAGCTTAGATAATAAGCAAGCTTTCTTT	CASSLDNKQAFF
NA	NA	TRBV24-1	TRBJ1-1	TGTGCCACCAGTACCGGGACAGAAGCTTTCTTT	CATSTGTEAFF
NA	NA	TRBV19	TRBJ2-6	TGTGCCAGTAGTATGGCAGCGCCCAATGGGGCCAACGTCCTGACTTTC	CASSMAAPNGANVLTF
NA	TRBD2	TRBV7-2	TRBJ2-3	TGTGCCAGCAGCTTAGCGCTGGGCGGGGGGATCACAGATACGCAGTATTTT	CASSLALGGGITDTQYF
NA	NA	TRBV7-2	TRBJ1-5	TGTGCCAGCAGCTTACGATCTGGGGGCGATCAGCCCCAGCATTTT	CASSLRSGGDQPQHF
NA	NA	TRBV19	TRBJ1-6	TGTGCCAGTACCGAATGGGGGGATTATAATTCACCCCTCCACTTT	CASTEWGDYNSPLHF
NA	NA	TRBV12-5	TRBJ2-3	TGTGCTAGTGGTTTGGTAACCTGGGACACCTCCACAGATACGCAGTATTTT	CASGLVTWDTSTDTQYF
once	NA	TRBV7-2	TRBJ1-6	TGTGCCAGCAGCCCGGCCGGAGGGTATTCACCCCTCCACTTT	CASSPAGGYSPLHF
NA	NA	TRBV4-2	TRBJ1-2	TGTGCCAGCAGCCAAAACAGGGCCAACTATGGCTACACCTTC	CASSQNRANYGYTF
NA	TRBD1	TRBV6-5	TRBJ1-2	TGTGCCAGCACCGGGACAGTCAACTATGGCTACACCTTC	CASTGTVNYGYTF
NA	NA	TRBV5-4	TRBJ1-2	TGTGCCAGCAGTGATGCTTGGACAGACCTCTATGGCTACACCTTC	CASSDAWTDLYGYTF
NA	TRBD1	TRBV7-6	TRBJ2-5	TGTGCCAGCAGCCCGGACAGGGCCCAACCCCAAGAGACCCAGTACTTC	CASSPDRAQPQETQYF
NA	TRBD2	TRBV6-5	TRBJ2-5	TGTGCCAGCAGTCTAGCGGGGGCCTTGTGGGAGACCCAGTACTTC	CASSLAGALWETQYF
NA	NA	TRBV5-1	TRBJ1-4	TGCGCCAGCAGCTTGAGCACCGGAGGGGATACTAAACTGTTTTTT	CASSLSTGGDTKLFF
few	TRBD1	TRBV5-6	TRBJ1-2	TGTGCCAGCAGCTTGGTAGGACAGGGGTATGGCTACACCTTC	CASSLVGQGYGYTF
NA	TRBD2	TRBV20-1	TRBJ2-1	TGCAGTGCCAGTAGGGGTAGCGGGGGGGCGGTCAATGAGCAGTTCTTC	CSASRGSGGAVNEQFF
NA	TRBD1	TRBV5-4	TRBJ1-2	TGTGCCAGCAGCTACGGACAGGGCCATAACTATGGCTACACCTTC	CASSYGQGHNYGYTF
NA	NA	TRBV6-2/TRBV6-3	TRBJ2-1	TGTGCCAGCAGTTACGGTCACAGGGATGAGCAGTTCTTC	CASSYGHRDEQFF